This entry lists 8 T cell receptor beta chains sequenced from one sample in a study of shared clonotypes between healthy human individuals. Method: immunoSEQ multiplex PCR; TCRdb's copy keeps in-frame clones and lacks some. This repertoire shows over 400,000 clones, around 73% found once; its top ten account for around 11%. Material for sequencing was PBMCs. These receptors all stem from a woman in her forties in good health. Some clones in this sample may be carry-over from other donors' samples.

The CDR3, as DNA: TGTGCCAGCCGGGGGACAGGGGAGGAGAACACCTTC. It yields the protein CASRGTGEENTF. The rearrangement uses TRBV6-5 and TRBJ1-2; 10 bases map to TRBD1. Germline CDR1 is MNHEY and CDR2 is SVGAGI. This CDR3 region has 12 residues. The junction had 9 bases not matched to a gene; V was cut back by 8 bases and J by 12 bases.

The chain is built from TRBV30 and TRBJ2-7; D is unclear. Trimming cost V 0 bases and J 7 bases, with 7 bases left between them. This CDR3 has 11 residues. Looked up from germline, CDR1 is GTSNPN and CDR2 is SVGIG (reference sequence). DNA for the CDR3: TGTGCCTGGAGTGTCCAGATAGAGCAGTACTTC. Protein sequence: CAWSVQIEQYF. The full variable domain, its missing parts supplied by reference TRBV30 and TRBJ2-7, is SQTIHQWPATLVQPVGSPLSLECTVEGTSNPNLYWYRQAAGRGLQLLFYSVGIGQISSEVPQNLSASRPQDRQFILSSKKLLLSDSGFYLCAWSVQIEQYFGPGTRLTVT.

V gene TRBV28 combines with J gene TRBJ2-5; D is perhaps TRBD1 (6 bases). The V and J ends lost 2 bases and 5 bases respectively, with 18 bases between them. The CDR3 is made up of 16 amino acids. Germline assignment: CDR1 MDHEN and CDR2 SYDVKM. Written as DNA, the CDR3 is TGTGCCAGCAGTTTAATAACAGGGCGCGCCGGGGAGACCCAGTACTTC. Translating gives CASSLITGRAGETQYF.

The chain uses TRBV11-2 and TRBJ2-7; no clear D gene. This CDR3 is built from 14 residues. Trimming took off 1 base at V and 2 bases at J, with 9 bases between the two ends. CDR1 is SGHAT and CDR2 is FQNNGV in the germline V gene. This CDR3 is CASSLAPETYEQYF. The CDR3 coding sequence is TGTGCCAGCAGCTTAGCGCCGGAGACCTACGAGCAGTACTTC. The full variable domain, completed using reference TRBV11-2 and TRBJ2-7, is EAGVAQSPRYKIIEKRQSVAFWCNPISGHATLYWYQQILGQGPKLLIQFQNNGVVDDSQLPKDRFSAERLKGVDSTLKIQPAKLEDSAVYLCASSLAPETYEQYFGPGTRLTVT.

This rearrangement joins TRBV29-1 to TRBJ2-5; 7 nucleotides match TRBD2. The V and J ends lost 0 bases and 9 bases, in that order; junction bases with no gene match: 22. The germline V gene has CDR1 SQVTM and CDR2 ANQGSEA. The CDR3 has 18 residues. The CDR3 sequence is CSVEDEGRGGSPSEAQYF. For the CDR3, the DNA is TGCAGCGTTGAAGATGAGGGGAGGGGCGGGAGCCCCAGTGAGGCCCAGTACTTC.

The V call is TRBV7-2, the J call TRBJ2-1; 8 nucleotides line up with TRBD2. The V gene's germline CDR1 is SGHTA and CDR2 FQGNSA. V lost 5 bases, J lost 4 bases, and 7 bases stayed unmatched. The length of the CDR3 is 15 residues. The CDR3 DNA sequence: TGTGCCAGCAGCCAAACTAGCGGTGATTACAATGAGCAGTTCTTC. Translating it yields CASSQTSGDYNEQFF. Looking up the rest from reference TRBV7-2 and TRBJ2-1 gives the full variable domain: GAGVSQSPSNKVTEKGKDVELRCDPISGHTALYWYRQSLGQGLEFLIYFQGNSAPDKSGLPSDRFSAERTGGSVSTLTIQRTQQEDSAVYLCASSQTSGDYNEQFFGPGTRLTVL.

This clone occurred once. The V and J genes are TRBV6-1 and TRBJ1-2; 9 bases map to TRBD1. The CDR3 runs to 14 residues. V was pared by 6 bases and J by 2 bases, with 4 bases of the junction left unmatched. In germline, CDR1 is MNHNS, CDR2 SASEGT. This CDR3 is CASSRTGENYGYTF. CDR3 DNA: TGTGCCAGCAGCAGGACAGGGGAAAACTATGGCTACACCTTC.

The CDR3 loop reads CASSPLDRSSYEQYF. The CDR3, as DNA: TGTGCCAGCAGTCCCCTAGACAGGAGCTCCTACGAGCAGTACTTC. This chain joins TRBV27 and TRBJ2-7; D is perhaps TRBD1 (6 bases). CDR3 length: 15 residues. Per the germline V gene, CDR1 is MNHEY and CDR2 is SMNVEV (reference sequence). Trimming stripped 5 bases from V and 0 bases from J, with 14 bases between.